Following are 21 T cell receptor beta chains from one sample sequenced in a study of blood T cell repertoires in COVID-19. Libraries were prepared by immunoSEQ multiplex PCR; TCRdb keeps only in-frame clonotypes and omits some of them. This sample has a few hundred thousand clones, with 86% found just once. Sequenced sample: peripheral blood. The source of these receptors is a man aged 35-49 years who had recovered from COVID-19.

Only a few counts were recorded for this clone. This chain joins TRBV6-5 and TRBJ2-1; D possibly corresponds to TRBD1 (6 bases). This CDR3 spans 13 amino acids. Trimming shortened V by 6 bases and J by 6 bases, and 12 bases separated the two germline ends. CDR1 is MNHEY, CDR2 SVGAGI, per germline. The CDR3 DNA reads TGTGCCAGCAGGACAGGCCAAAGCAATGAGCAGTTCTTC. It is translated as CASRTGQSNEQFF.

A remark on this clone: This sample also contains other DNA sequences that code for the same CDR3. V usage is TRBV19 and J usage is TRBJ2-7; 11 positions agree with TRBD1. V trimming: 6 bases; J trimming: 2 bases; junction bases outside the gene matches: 0. Germline V gene sequence: CDR1 LNHDA, CDR2 SQIVND (reference sequence). This CDR3 spans 13 amino acids. The CDR3 nucleotides are TGTGCCAGTAGGGGACAGGGGGCCTACGAGCAGTACTTC. Translating gives CASRGQGAYEQYF. The full variable domain, in which reference TRBV19 and TRBJ2-7 provide the parts outside the CDR3, is DGGITQSPKYLFRKEGQNVTLSCEQNLNHDAMYWYRQDPGQGLRLIYYSQIVNDFQKGDIAEGYSVSREKKESFPLTVTSAQKNPTAFYLCASRGQGAYEQYFGPGTRLTVT.

This chain links TRBV5-1 with TRBJ2-7; a possible D gene is TRBD1 (6 bases). Trimming removed 0 bases from V and 3 bases from J, with 7 bases in between. Germline-derived CDR1 and CDR2 are SGHRS and YFSETQ. CDR3 length equals 13 residues. CDR3 residues: CASSLDRDYEQYF. The CDR3, as DNA: TGCGCCAGCAGCTTGGACAGGGACTACGAGCAGTACTTC. Filled out from reference TRBV5-1 and TRBJ2-7, the complete variable domain reads KAGVTQTPRYLIKTRGQQVTLSCSPISGHRSVSWYQQTPGQGLQFLFEYFSETQRNKGNFPGRFSGRQFSNSRSEMNVSTLELGDSALYLCASSLDRDYEQYFGPGTRLTVT.

The chain joins TRBV5-1 to TRBJ1-1, with TRBD1 matching 8 bases. With 4 bases clipped from V and 1 base from J, the junction kept 6 bases outside the gene matches. CDR3 length equals 15 residues. The V gene's germline CDR1 is SGHRS and CDR2 YFSETQ. CDR3 nucleotides: TGCGCCAGCAGCCCAAAAGGGACAGGGAACACTGAAGCTTTCTTT. Its protein is CASSPKGTGNTEAFF.

V and J are TRBV12-3 or TRBV12-4 and TRBJ2-5; maybe TRBD2 (5 bases). V was shortened by 4 bases and J by 7 bases, with 13 bases between the two germline ends. The CDR3 contains 13 residues. The CDR3: CASSSEGPRTQYF. The CDR3 region has the DNA TGTGCCAGCAGTTCCGAGGGCCCCAGGACCCAGTACTTC.

CDR3 in amino acids: CASSPRTGGLGTEAFF. The DNA for the CDR3 is TGTGCCAGCAGTCCACGGACAGGGGGCTTGGGGACTGAAGCTTTCTTT. This rearrangement joins TRBV6-2 or TRBV6-3 to TRBJ1-1, with 11 bases that match TRBD1. The length of the CDR3 is 16 residues. Losses at the gene ends were 5 bases for V and 5 bases for J; bases not matched to a gene: 10. Looked up from germline, CDR1 is MNHEY and CDR2 is SVGEGT.

The chain uses TRBV2 and TRBJ2-1; 8 bases map to TRBD2. From germline, CDR1 is SNHLY and CDR2 FYNNEI. V lost 10 bases and J lost 5; bases outside the gene matches: 10. This CDR3 region has 14 residues. Written as DNA, the CDR3 is TGTGCCAACAGGAAAGAAGCGGGGGACAATGAGCAGTTCTTC. It is translated as CANRKEAGDNEQFF.

The rearrangement joins TRBV7-6 to TRBJ2-7, with D possibly being TRBD1 (6 bases). The CDR3 runs 14 residues. Germline V gene sequence: CDR1 SGHVS, CDR2 FNYEAQ. V lost 5 bases, J lost 0 bases, and 11 bases lay in between. This chain's CDR3 is CASSPQGSSYEQYF. CDR3 nucleotide sequence: TGTGCCAGCAGCCCGCAGGGGAGCTCCTACGAGCAGTACTTC.

The chain recombines TRBV5-1 with TRBJ2-5, with D possibly TRBD1 on 5 matching bases. This CDR3 is built from 15 residues. Trimming left V 2 bases short and J 1 base short, with 12 bases between. CDR1 and CDR2 (germline): SGHRS, YFSETQ. CDR3 DNA: TGCGCCAGCAGCTTAAGACACACAGGCCAAGAGACCCAGTACTTC. It specifies CASSLRHTGQETQYF.

The chain carries TRBV6-2 or TRBV6-3 and TRBJ2-5; TRBD2 agrees at 7 bases. With 5 bases clipped from V and 4 bases from J, the junction kept 13 bases outside the gene matches. CDR3 length: 16 residues. Germline CDR1 reads MNHEY; CDR2 reads SVGEGT. The CDR3 coding sequence is TGTGCCAGCAGTCACGCTCGGGGGACGGGGGGAGAGACCCAGTACTTC. As protein: CASSHARGTGGETQYF.

The V call is TRBV12-3 or TRBV12-4, the J call TRBJ1-1; D not certain. The CDR3 is made up of 11 amino acids. V shed 6 bases and J shed 7 bases, with 9 bases lying between them. In nucleotides, the CDR3 is TGTGCCAGCAGCCTTAGATATGAAGCTTTCTTT. The encoded protein is CASSLRYEAFF.

This clone was found a few times. CDR3 protein: CASSPHGRELFF. Here the CDR3 DNA reads TGTGCCAGCAGCCCCCACGGGAGGGAGCTGTTTTTT. The rearrangement joins TRBV4-2 to TRBJ2-2; the D gene is possibly TRBD2 (5 bases). V lost 4 bases and J lost 9, with 9 bases in between. CDR1 and CDR2 from the germline V gene are LGHNA and YNFKEQ. The CDR3 spans 12 residues.

V and J are TRBV6-6 and TRBJ2-7; perhaps TRBD1 as D (6 bases). Germline V lookup: CDR1 MNHNY, CDR2 SVGAGI (reference sequence). V dropped 6 bases and J dropped 0 bases, with 12 bases sitting between them. The CDR3 extends over 14 amino acids. CDR3 protein: CASSKDRTSYEQYF. The CDR3 DNA sequence: TGTGCCAGCAGCAAGGACAGAACCTCCTACGAGCAGTACTTC.

This chain uses TRBV29-1 with TRBJ2-3, with TRBD2 identical over 9 bases. The CDR3 is 13 amino acids. J gave up 4 bases and V 4 bases, and 3 bases lay outside the gene matches. The V gene's germline CDR1 is SQVTM and CDR2 ANQGSEA. In DNA form, the CDR3 reads TGCAGCGTTGGCGGGAGGGCGGCAGATACGCAGTATTTT. The encoded protein is CSVGGRAADTQYF.

J is TRBJ2-7 and V is TRBV5-1; 11 bases map to TRBD2. The CDR3 is 15 amino acids. The germline gives CDR1 SGHRS, CDR2 YFSETQ. The V segment lost 4 bases and the J segment 0 bases; nucleotides outside the gene matches: 3. This chain's CDR3 is CASSRTSGGSYEQYF. The CDR3 coding sequence is TGCGCCAGCAGCCGTACTAGCGGGGGCTCCTACGAGCAGTACTTC.

This chain joins TRBV29-1 and TRBJ1-2; no firm D call. The CDR3 is 12 amino acids. Trimming left V 5 bases short and J 8 bases short, with 15 bases between. Per germline, CDR1 SQVTM and CDR2 ANQGSEA. The CDR3: CSVKGTDEGYTF. The CDR3 nucleotides read TGCAGCGTTAAAGGCACAGACGAAGGCTACACCTTC. Full variable domain (outside the CDR3, taken from reference TRBV29-1 and TRBJ1-2): SAVISQKPSRDICQRGTSLTIQCQVDSQVTMMFWYRQQPGQSLTLIATANQGSEATYESGFVIDKFPISRPNLTFSTLTVSNMSPEDSSIYLCSVKGTDEGYTFGSGTRLTVV.

This clone was observed a handful of times. The rearrangement links TRBV15 to TRBJ1-2, with 7 bases fitting TRBD1. The CDR3 sequence is 15 residues long. After removal of 5 bases from V and 5 bases from J, the junction contained 11 bases not matched to a gene. Germline values: CDR1 LNHNV, CDR2 YYDKDF (reference sequence). In nucleotides, the CDR3 is TGTGCCACCAGCTTTGGCGACAGGGCAGGGTATGGCTACACCTTC. This codes for CATSFGDRAGYGYTF.

The V call is TRBV5-6, the J call TRBJ1-1; TRBD1 matches at 8 bases. Germline V gene lookup returns CDR1 SGHDT and CDR2 YYEEEE. This CDR3 has 13 amino acids. Germline trimming cut 1 base from V and 4 bases from J; bases unmatched to any gene: 0. CDR3 region: CASSLQGATEAFF. The CDR3, as DNA: TGTGCCAGCAGCTTGCAGGGGGCCACTGAAGCTTTCTTT.

The chain employs TRBV19 and TRBJ1-1; no clear D gene. The CDR3 contains 14 residues. The V end was cut by 5 bases, the J end by 1 base, with 11 bases between. Per the germline V gene, CDR1 is LNHDA and CDR2 is SQIVND (reference sequence). The CDR3 is CASSGPDWNTEAFF. CDR3 bases: TGTGCCAGTAGTGGGCCCGATTGGAACACTGAAGCTTTCTTT.

The genes are TRBV21-1 and TRBJ2-7; the table assigns TRBD1, which was not confirmed against the DNA. TRBV21-1 is reported as a pseudogene. The CDR3 sequence is 14 residues long. CDR3 bases: TGTGCCAGCCCCAAGACAGCCCGATTCTACGAGCAGTACTTC. This encodes CASPKTARFYEQYF.

This clone was detected only a few times. J is TRBJ1-1 and V is TRBV7-2; 7 nucleotides match TRBD1. This CDR3 region has 15 residues. Germline-derived CDR1 and CDR2 are SGHTA and FQGNSA. V dropped 5 bases and J dropped 3; count of bases not matched to a gene: 9. This CDR3 is CASSPRQGFDTEAFF. The CDR3 coding sequence is TGTGCCAGCAGCCCGAGACAGGGCTTCGACACTGAAGCTTTCTTT.